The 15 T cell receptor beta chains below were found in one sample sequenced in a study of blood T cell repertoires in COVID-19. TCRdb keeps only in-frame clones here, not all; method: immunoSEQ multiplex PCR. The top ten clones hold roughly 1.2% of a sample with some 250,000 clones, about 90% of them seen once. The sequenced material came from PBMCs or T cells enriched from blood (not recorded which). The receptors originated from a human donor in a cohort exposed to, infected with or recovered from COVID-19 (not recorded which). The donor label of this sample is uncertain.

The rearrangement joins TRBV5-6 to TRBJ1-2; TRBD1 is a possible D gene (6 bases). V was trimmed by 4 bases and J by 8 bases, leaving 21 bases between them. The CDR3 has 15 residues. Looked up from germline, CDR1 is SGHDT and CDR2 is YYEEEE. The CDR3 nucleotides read TGTGCCAGCAGCAACCGGGACACACCCGGTGGGGGCTACACCTTC. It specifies CASSNRDTPGGGYTF.

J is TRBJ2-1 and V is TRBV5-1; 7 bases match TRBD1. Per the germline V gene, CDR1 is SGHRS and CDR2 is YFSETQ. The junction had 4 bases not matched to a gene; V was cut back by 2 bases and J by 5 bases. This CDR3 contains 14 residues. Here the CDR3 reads CASSFGDRDNEQFF. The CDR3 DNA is TGCGCCAGCAGCTTTGGGGACAGAGACAATGAGCAGTTCTTC.

CDR3 sequence (DNA): TGTGCCAGCTCACCACCCTACGGGACAGGGGAGAGAGGTGATGAAAAACTGTTTTTT. Translating gives CASSPPYGTGERGDEKLFF. The chain combines TRBV18 with TRBJ1-4; 10 bases align to TRBD1. The germline gives CDR1 KGHSH, CDR2 LQKENI. This CDR3 contains 19 residues. Trimming removed 0 bases from V and 6 bases from J; junction bases left unmatched: 13.

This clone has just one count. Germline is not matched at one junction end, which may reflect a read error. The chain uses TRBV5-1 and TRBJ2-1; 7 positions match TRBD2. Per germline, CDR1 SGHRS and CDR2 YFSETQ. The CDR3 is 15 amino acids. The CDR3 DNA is TGCGCCAGCGGCTTCAGCGGGGCCCTCTACAATGAGCAGTTCTTC. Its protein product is CASGFSGALYNEQFF.

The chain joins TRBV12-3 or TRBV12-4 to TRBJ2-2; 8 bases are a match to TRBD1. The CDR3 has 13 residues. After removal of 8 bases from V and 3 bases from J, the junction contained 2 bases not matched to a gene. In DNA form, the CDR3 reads TGTGCCAGCCAGACAGGGGACACCGGGGAGCTGTTTTTT. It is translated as CASQTGDTGELFF.

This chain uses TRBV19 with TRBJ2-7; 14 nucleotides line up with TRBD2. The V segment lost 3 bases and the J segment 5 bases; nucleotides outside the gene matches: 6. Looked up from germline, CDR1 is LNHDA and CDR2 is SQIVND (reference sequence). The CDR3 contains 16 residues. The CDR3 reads CASSIGLAGGVDEQYF. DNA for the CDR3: TGTGCCAGTAGTATTGGACTAGCGGGGGGTGTCGACGAGCAGTACTTC.

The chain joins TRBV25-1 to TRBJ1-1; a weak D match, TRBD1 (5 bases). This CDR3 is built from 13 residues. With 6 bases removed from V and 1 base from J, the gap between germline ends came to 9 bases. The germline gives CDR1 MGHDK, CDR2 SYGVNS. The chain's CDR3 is CASSVGGNTEAFF. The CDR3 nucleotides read TGTGCCAGCAGCGTGGGGGGGAACACTGAAGCTTTCTTT.

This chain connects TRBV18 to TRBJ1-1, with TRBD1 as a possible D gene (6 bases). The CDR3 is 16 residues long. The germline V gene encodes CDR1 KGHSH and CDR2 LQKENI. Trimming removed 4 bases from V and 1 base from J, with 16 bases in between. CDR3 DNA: TGTGCCAGCTCACACACCGAAGGGGGTGAGAACACTGAAGCTTTCTTT. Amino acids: CASSHTEGGENTEAFF.

The CDR3 sequence: CASSAFSYNEQFF. The DNA of the CDR3 is TGTGCCAGCAGCGCATTTTCCTACAATGAGCAGTTCTTC. The rearrangement links TRBV9 to TRBJ2-1; D remains unclear. There are 13 residues in the CDR3. The V end lost 3 bases, the J end lost 1 base, and 5 bases lay between the germline ends. CDR1 and CDR2 from the germline V gene are SGDLS and YYNGEE.

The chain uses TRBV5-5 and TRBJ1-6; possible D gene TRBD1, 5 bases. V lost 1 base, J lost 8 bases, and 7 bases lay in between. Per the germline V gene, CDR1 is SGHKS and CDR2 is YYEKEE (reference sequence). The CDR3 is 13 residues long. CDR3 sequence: CASSLTGDSPLHF. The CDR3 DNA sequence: TGTGCCAGCAGCTTGACGGGGGATTCACCCCTCCACTTT.

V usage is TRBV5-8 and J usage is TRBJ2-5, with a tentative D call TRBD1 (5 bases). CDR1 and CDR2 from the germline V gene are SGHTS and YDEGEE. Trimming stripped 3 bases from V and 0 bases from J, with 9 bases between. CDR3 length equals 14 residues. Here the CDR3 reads CASSSRQYQETQYF. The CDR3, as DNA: TGTGCCAGCAGCTCCAGACAGTACCAAGAGACCCAGTACTTC. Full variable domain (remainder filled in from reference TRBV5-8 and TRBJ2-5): EAGVTQSPTHLIKTRGQQATLRCSPISGHTSVYWYQQALGLGLQFLLWYDEGEERNRGNFPPRFSGRQFPNYSSELNVNALELEDSALYLCASSSRQYQETQYFGPGTRLLVL.

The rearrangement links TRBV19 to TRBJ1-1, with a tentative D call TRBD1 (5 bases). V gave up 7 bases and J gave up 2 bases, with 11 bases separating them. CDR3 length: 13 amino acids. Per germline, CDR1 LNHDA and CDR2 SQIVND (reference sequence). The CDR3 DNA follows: TGTGCCAGTAAGACAGCTAGTAACACTGAAGCTTTCTTT. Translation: CASKTASNTEAFF. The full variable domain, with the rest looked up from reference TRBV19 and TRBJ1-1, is DGGITQSPKYLFRKEGQNVTLSCEQNLNHDAMYWYRQDPGQGLRLIYYSQIVNDFQKGDIAEGYSVSREKKESFPLTVTSAQKNPTAFYLCASKTASNTEAFFGQGTRLTVV.

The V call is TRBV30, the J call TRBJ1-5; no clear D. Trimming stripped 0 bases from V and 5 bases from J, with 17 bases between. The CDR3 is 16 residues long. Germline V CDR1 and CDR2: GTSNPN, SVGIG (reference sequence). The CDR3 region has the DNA TGTGCCTGGAGTGTACGGAGCCTCGGAGCGTATCAGCCCCAGCATTTT. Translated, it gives CAWSVRSLGAYQPQHF.

CDR3 protein: CASSRVGTATNEKLFF. The CDR3 nucleotides are TGCGCCAGCAGCCGAGTGGGGACAGCAACTAATGAAAAACTGTTTTTT. The rearrangement uses TRBV4-1 and TRBJ1-4; the match to TRBD1 covers 7 bases. The germline V gene encodes CDR1 MGHRA and CDR2 YSYEKL. The V segment lost 4 bases and the J segment 0 bases; nucleotides outside the gene matches: 5. There are 16 residues in the CDR3.

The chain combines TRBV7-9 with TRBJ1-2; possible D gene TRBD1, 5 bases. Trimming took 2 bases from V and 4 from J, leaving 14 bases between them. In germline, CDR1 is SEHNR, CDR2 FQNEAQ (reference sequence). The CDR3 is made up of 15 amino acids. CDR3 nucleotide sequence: TGTGCCAGCAGCTTAAGTGGCGGGGGACCCTATGGCTACACCTTC. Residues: CASSLSGGGPYGYTF.